This TCR beta chain was recovered during a study of blood T cell repertoires in COVID-19 (dated by TCRdb to 2019 to 2021). With regard to the full study: Samples covering the acute and convalescent phases of COVID-19 were provided by collaborators in the United States, Italy and Spain. The prospective study material was composed of cDNA or gDNA derived from T cells, B-cell-depleted T cells, or PBMCs. Deeply sampled blood TCRbeta repertoires from subjects exposed to, actively infected with, or recovered from COVID-19 were included in the dataset. The repertoires were released in a freely available public database meant as a resource for research on the immune response to SARS-CoV-2. The samples were drawn from two sources: the first 160 participants of the ongoing ImmuneRACE study, and 1,200 or so subjects contributed by 6 global collaborators. Sample metadata almost always included a de-identified subject ID, COVID-19 status, age in years and sex. Where HLA class I and class II types were available, the types were taken from metadata supplied by the sample provider, not from assay-based typing. What the research found in general, with its limitations: Clinical and demographic metadata were provided uncurated, with the amount varying by source and participant.

From the cysteine through the phenylalanine, the CDR3 covers 13 amino acids. CDR3 DNA is the only sequence kept; it has 39 bases, read in frame from the first base. V and J lose 0 bases and 9 bases, and a span of 7 bases separates them. CDR1 and CDR2 are drawn from the germline V gene: SGDLS, YYNGEE. TCRbeta CDR3 regions were amplified from genomic DNA using the immunoSEQ Assay, a bias-controlled multiplex PCR. Turning to the authors' computational methods: The number of nucleated cells in each sample was estimated by amplification of reference gene primers within the assay. Sequence reads were collapsed and filtered to measure the absolute abundance of every unique TCRbeta CDR3 rearrangement. For each sample, productive Simpson clonality was calculated by taking the square root of Simpson's diversity index across productive rearrangements. TCRdb's version of the immuneACCESS table is confined to in-frame rearrangements and falls short of the full clone set. An unresolved V gene accounts for under half of the shortfall where checked; the remainder is of unknown origin. V and J calls and clone size are copied from that table; D and trimming were computed from the DNA. This sample comprises 98,000 or so clones, 70% to 90% of them detected only once. 5.1% of the sample lies in the top ten.

On this clone itself: Its antigen is still unknown. Base qualities are not recorded, but no much larger clone differs from it by a single base.

Whole blood was collected in K2EDTA tubes by collaborating institutions according to the institutions' own protocols. For TCRbeta analysis, collaborator samples were shipped as frozen whole blood, as isolated PBMCs, or as DNA extracted from either sample type. Specimen: peripheral blood. The clonotype comes from a human donor in a cohort sampled during active COVID-19. The rearranged chain carries TRBV9 and TRBJ1-6; the D gene is perhaps TRBD1, from 6 matching bases. Here the CDR3 is given as CASSVEGGSPLHF. The DNA sequence follows: TGTGCCAGCAGCGTAGAAGGGGGTTCACCCCTCCACTTT. Where the CDR3 stops, the reference TRBV9 and TRBJ1-6 genes take over; the full variable domain is DSGVTQTPKHLITATGQRVTLRCSPRSGDLSVYWYQQSLDQGLQFLIQYYNGEERAKGNILERFSAQQFPDLHSELNLSSLELGDSALYFCASSVEGGSPLHFGNGTRLTVT.